This entry features one TCR beta chain sequence. The antigen remains undetermined. A multiplex PCR was run with 60 Vbeta primers and 13 Jbeta primers. The table came from immunoSEQ multiplex PCR; TCRdb's copy has only in-frame clones and leaves some out. The table has about 210,000 clones, nearly 80% seen once. The source of the sample is a study of cytomegalovirus exposure and HLA in healthy donors. Study-wide findings and caveats: Sequencing likely caused a cluster of highly shared sequence variants. Later analysis identified 16,951 TCR beta sequences associated with HLA alleles, using a false discovery rate threshold of 0.05.

The germline V gene has CDR1 SGHVS and CDR2 FQNEAQ. The CDR3 has 15 residues. V lost 0 bases, J lost 2 bases, and 3 bases stayed unmatched. V gene TRBV7-8 combines with J gene TRBJ2-5, with 7 bases matching TRBD2. The sequencing input was PBMCs. This clonotype was sampled from a male donor in good health and CMV-seronegative. As DNA, the CDR3 is TGTGCCAGCAGCTTAGCCGGGACTAATCAAGAGACCCAGTACTTC. It translates to CASSLAGTNQETQYF.